The 8 T cell receptor beta chains presented below share a single source sample, sequenced in a study of blood T cell repertoires in COVID-19. Profiled with immunoSEQ multiplex PCR; TCRdb holds only in-frame clones, not every one. The table includes 120,000 or so clones, about 79% detected once. The specimen sequenced was peripheral blood. The origin of the receptors is a man between 40 and 49 years old with active or convalescent COVID-19.

The V and J genes are TRBV6-6 and TRBJ2-7; D gene ambiguous. V was cut by 2 bases and J by 6 bases, with 8 bases left in between. The CDR3 has 12 amino acids. Germline CDR1 reads MNHNY; CDR2 reads SVGAGI (reference sequence). CDR3 amino acids: CASSYDKSEQYF. The CDR3 DNA reads TGTGCCAGCAGTTACGATAAGAGCGAGCAGTACTTC.

The rearrangement uses TRBV11-3 and TRBJ2-5, with D perhaps matching TRBD2 (6 bases). V lost 5 bases and J lost 3, with 10 bases in between. This CDR3 is built from 13 residues. The germline V gene encodes CDR1 SGHNT and CDR2 YENEEA. The CDR3 is CASSLTRKETQYF. In nucleotides, the CDR3 is TGTGCCAGCAGCCTGACTAGGAAAGAGACCCAGTACTTC.

V is TRBV2 and J is TRBJ2-7, with 10 bases that match TRBD1. The V and J ends lost 6 bases and 6 bases, in that order; junction bases with no gene match: 5. CDR1 is SNHLY and CDR2 is FYNNEI in the germline V gene. CDR3 length: 13 amino acids. The DNA for the CDR3 is TGTGCCAGCAGCCGACAGGGGGCGGGCGAGCAGTACTTC. It specifies CASSRQGAGEQYF. Complete variable domain (other parts from reference TRBV2 and TRBJ2-7): EPEVTQTPSHQVTQMGQEVILRCVPISNHLYFYWYRQILGQKVEFLVSFYNNEISEKSEIFDDQFSVERPDGSNFTLKIRSTKLEDSAMYFCASSRQGAGEQYFGPGTRLTVT.

This chain joins TRBV9 and TRBJ2-7; TRBD1 is a possible D gene (6 bases). The CDR3 contains 14 residues. V shed 1 base and J shed 0 bases, with 8 bases lying between them. Looked up from germline, CDR1 is SGDLS and CDR2 is YYNGEE. CDR3 in amino acids: CASSVTGSSYEQYF. DNA of the CDR3: TGTGCCAGCAGCGTAACAGGGAGCTCCTACGAGCAGTACTTC.

The chain is built from TRBV6-1 and TRBJ1-1, with D perhaps matching TRBD1 (6 bases). V was clipped by 0 bases and J by 7 bases, with 12 bases between them. The germline gives CDR1 MNHNS, CDR2 SASEGT. CDR3 length equals 14 residues. Here the CDR3 reads CASSEAPGAFEAFF. DNA of the CDR3: TGTGCCAGCAGTGAAGCGCCAGGGGCTTTTGAAGCTTTCTTT.

This clone was picked up a small number of times. V is TRBV10-3 and J is TRBJ1-3; 8 positions match TRBD1. V gave up 2 bases and J gave up 3 bases; unmatched junction bases: 3. CDR1 is ENHRY and CDR2 is SYGVKD in the germline V gene. The CDR3 consists of 15 residues. CDR3 amino acids: CAISEPRGLGNTIYF. The CDR3 DNA reads as TGTGCCATCAGTGAGCCCAGGGGGCTTGGAAACACCATATATTTT.

The chain is built from TRBV28 and TRBJ1-2; TRBD1 matches at 9 bases. This CDR3 spans 15 amino acids. Losses at the gene ends were 7 bases for V and 4 bases for J; bases not matched to a gene: 10. The germline CDR1 and CDR2 sequences are MDHEN and SYDVKM. CDR3 amino acids: CASTDPGQGFYGYTF. The CDR3 nucleotides are TGTGCCAGCACCGACCCGGGACAGGGATTCTATGGCTACACCTTC.

This clone has just a few counts. The chain is built from TRBV28 and TRBJ2-7, with TRBD1 matching over 8 bases. This CDR3 spans 14 amino acids. The germline gives CDR1 MDHEN, CDR2 SYDVKM. V trimming: 6 bases; J trimming: 5 bases; junction bases outside the gene matches: 9. The CDR3 DNA reads TGTGCCAGCAGCCTGACAGGGGTTGTCGACGAGCAGTACTTC. Protein sequence: CASSLTGVVDEQYF.